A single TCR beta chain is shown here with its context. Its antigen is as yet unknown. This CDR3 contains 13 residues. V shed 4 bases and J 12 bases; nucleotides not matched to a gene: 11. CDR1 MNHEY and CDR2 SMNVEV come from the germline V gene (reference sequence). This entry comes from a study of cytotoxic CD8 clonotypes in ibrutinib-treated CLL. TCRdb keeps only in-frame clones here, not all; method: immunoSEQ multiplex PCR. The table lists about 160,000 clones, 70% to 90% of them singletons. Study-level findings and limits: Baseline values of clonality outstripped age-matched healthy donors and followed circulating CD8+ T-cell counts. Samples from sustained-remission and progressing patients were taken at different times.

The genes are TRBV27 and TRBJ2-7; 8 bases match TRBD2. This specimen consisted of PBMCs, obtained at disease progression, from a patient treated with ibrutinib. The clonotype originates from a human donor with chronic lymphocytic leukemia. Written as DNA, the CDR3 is TGTGCCAGCAGTTCTGGACTAGCCGGGAGGCTGTACTTC. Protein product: CASSSGLAGRLYF.